A single sample is the source of the 26 T cell receptor beta chains below, sequenced in a study of blood T cell repertoires in COVID-19. TCRdb's table, derived via immunoSEQ multiplex PCR, lists solely in-frame clones and lacks some. The repertoire holds some 250,000 clones, approximately 82% seen once, with around 2% in the top ten. The specimen was peripheral blood. These receptors all stem from a man under 40 who had recovered from COVID-19.

This clone was seen only once. The gene calls are TRBV6-5 and TRBJ2-5; 7 positions match TRBD1. The CDR3 is 15 residues long. Unmatched junction bases numbered 11, after V lost 6 bases and J lost 4 bases. Germline CDR1 MNHEY, CDR2 SVGAGI. The DNA for the CDR3 is TGTGCCAGCAGCCTAGGATCGGGACAGATAGAGACCCAGTACTTC. Protein: CASSLGSGQIETQYF.

The chain couples TRBV11-2 to TRBJ2-5; 8 bases align to TRBD2. Trimming took 2 bases from V and 13 from J; bases not matched to a gene: 9. CDR1 and CDR2 from the germline V gene are SGHAT and FQNNGV. The CDR3 sequence is 13 residues long. CDR3 sequence (DNA): TGTGCCAGCAGCTTACTCGATGCGGGGGGAAGGTACTTC. This gives the protein CASSLLDAGGRYF.

For the CDR3, the DNA is TGTGCCAGCAGTGAAGGACAGCGTGGCACTAACTATGGCTACACCTTC. Its protein product is CASSEGQRGTNYGYTF. The chain is built from TRBV2 and TRBJ1-2, with D perhaps TRBD1 (5 bases). Trimming took 1 base from V and 0 from J, leaving 12 bases between them. The CDR3 totals 16 residues. The germline gives CDR1 SNHLY, CDR2 FYNNEI.

The chain has TRBV25-1 and TRBJ1-1; TRBD1 aligns across 8 bases. Germline V lookup: CDR1 MGHDK, CDR2 SYGVNS. This CDR3 has 16 amino acids. V lost 4 bases and J lost 2; bases outside the gene matches: 9. The CDR3 region is CASSGGTGLLNTEAFF. Written as DNA, the CDR3 is TGTGCCAGCAGTGGGGGGACAGGTCTACTAAACACTGAAGCTTTCTTT.

The rearrangement joins TRBV6-5 to TRBJ1-1, with D maybe TRBD1 (6 bases). V was shortened by 6 bases and J by 3 bases, with 11 bases between the two germline ends. The CDR3 totals 13 residues. Germline CDR1 is MNHEY and CDR2 is SVGAGI. DNA for the CDR3: TGTGCCAGCAGATCGGACAGTTACACTGAAGCTTTCTTT. Protein: CASRSDSYTEAFF.

Here the CDR3 reads CASSQGYGGTNEKLFF. DNA of the CDR3: TGTGCCAGCAGCCAAGGTTACGGGGGGACCAATGAAAAACTGTTTTTT. The chain uses TRBV3-1 (or the pseudogene TRBV3-2) and TRBJ1-4; weak D call: TRBD1 (5 bases). The germline CDR1 and CDR2 sequences are LGHDT and YNNKEL (reference sequence). Trimming stripped 1 base from V and 5 bases from J, with 14 bases between. This CDR3 comprises 16 residues.

The chain carries TRBV19 and TRBJ2-3, with 8 bases identical to TRBD2. V dropped 9 bases and J dropped 8; count of bases not matched to a gene: 10. The CDR3 length is 13 residues. CDR1 and CDR2 from the germline V gene are LNHDA and SQIVND (reference sequence). CDR3 in amino acids: CASGSGSFGTQYF. CDR3 DNA sequence: TGTGCCAGCGGAAGCGGGAGTTTTGGTACGCAGTATTTT.

This rearrangement joins TRBV6-5 to TRBJ2-7; 12 bases match TRBD1. The CDR3 is 14 amino acids. Germline V gene data show CDR1 as MNHEY and CDR2 as SVGAGI. V was pared by 4 bases and J by 5 bases, with 3 bases of the junction left unmatched. The CDR3 protein is CASSWDRGRDEQYV. For the CDR3, the DNA is TGTGCCAGCAGTTGGGACAGGGGGCGCGACGAGCAGTACGTC.

The V and J genes are TRBV24-1 and TRBJ2-1, with 7 nucleotides matching TRBD1. The CDR3 is 16 residues long. Germline V gene lookup returns CDR1 KGHDR and CDR2 SFDVKD. V was clipped by 3 bases and J by 6 bases; unmatched bases: 10. The CDR3 reads CATSDRPGQPPNEQFF. DNA of the CDR3: TGTGCCACCAGTGATCGTCCGGGACAGCCCCCCAATGAGCAGTTCTTC.

The CDR3 DNA is TGTGCCAGCAGCTCGCAGGGGGATGGCAATCAGCCCCAGCATTTT. Translated: CASSSQGDGNQPQHF. The chain uses TRBV7-8 and TRBJ1-5; the match to TRBD1 covers 7 bases. Trimming at V came to 4 bases and at J to 2 bases, leaving 5 bases not matched to a gene. There are 15 residues in the CDR3. Germline V gives CDR1 SGHVS, CDR2 FQNEAQ. Filled out from reference TRBV7-8 and TRBJ1-5, the complete variable domain reads GAGVSQSPRYKVAKRGQDVALRCDPISGHVSLFWYQQALGQGPEFLTYFQNEAQLDKSGLPSDRFFAERPEGSVSTLKIQRTQQEDSAVYLCASSSQGDGNQPQHFGDGTRLSIL.

This rearrangement joins TRBV7-3 to TRBJ1-6; D uncertain. Germline-derived CDR1 and CDR2 are SGHTA and FQGTGA. V lost 5 bases to trimming and J lost 9 bases, with 11 bases between them. This CDR3 spans 13 amino acids. The CDR3 coding sequence is TGTGCCAGCAGCCCCCAGGCGGGTTCACCCCTCCACTTT. Translating it yields CASSPQAGSPLHF.

This sequence joins TRBV5-5 and TRBJ1-1, with D unresolved. V lost 0 bases and J 4 bases, leaving 4 bases between the germline ends. There are 12 residues in the CDR3. Per the germline V gene, CDR1 is SGHKS and CDR2 is YYEKEE (reference sequence). The CDR3 is CASSLGSTEAFF. In DNA, the CDR3 is TGTGCCAGCAGCTTGGGGAGCACTGAAGCTTTCTTT. The whole variable domain, filled in from reference TRBV5-5 and TRBJ1-1, reads DAGVTQSPTHLIKTRGQQVTLRCSPISGHKSVSWYQQVLGQGPQFIFQYYEKEERGRGNFPDRFSARQFPNYSSELNVNALLLGDSALYLCASSLGSTEAFFGQGTRLTVV.

This clone was detected only a few times. V is TRBV5-6 and J is TRBJ1-2; 9 bases are a match to TRBD1. J gave up 8 bases and V 4 bases, and 9 bases lay outside the gene matches. Per the germline V gene, CDR1 is SGHDT and CDR2 is YYEEEE. This CDR3 spans 14 amino acids. This chain's CDR3 is CASSRPQGARGYTF. CDR3 nucleotide sequence: TGTGCCAGCAGCCGACCACAGGGGGCGCGGGGCTACACCTTC. The whole variable domain, remainder taken from reference TRBV5-6 and TRBJ1-2, is DAGVTQSPTHLIKTRGQQVTLRCSPKSGHDTVSWYQQALGQGPQFIFQYYEEEERQRGNFPDRFSGHQFPNYSSELNVNALLLGDSALYLCASSRPQGARGYTFGSGTRLTVV.

This clone occurred a few times. The chain uses TRBV2 and TRBJ1-1; 12 bases fit TRBD1. Germline trimming cut 5 bases from V and 13 bases from J; bases unmatched to any gene: 14. Germline V gene lookup returns CDR1 SNHLY and CDR2 FYNNEI. This CDR3 is 15 amino acids long. CDR3 bases: TGTGCCAGCAGTTACACCGGGACAGGGGGCGCGAGGGATTTCTTT. Translating gives CASSYTGTGGARDFF. Filled out from reference TRBV2 and TRBJ1-1, the complete variable domain reads EPEVTQTPSHQVTQMGQEVILRCVPISNHLYFYWYRQILGQKVEFLVSFYNNEISEKSEIFDDQFSVERPDGSNFTLKIRSTKLEDSAMYFCASSYTGTGGARDFFGQGTRLTVV.

The J gene is TRBJ1-2, the V gene TRBV27; 7 positions match TRBD1. CDR1 and CDR2 from the germline V gene are MNHEY and SMNVEV (reference sequence). Trimming took 5 bases from V and 3 from J; bases not matched to a gene: 3. This CDR3 region has 13 residues. The CDR3 spells CASSQTGDYGYTF. CDR3 sequence (DNA): TGTGCCAGCAGTCAAACAGGGGACTATGGCTACACCTTC.

V is TRBV6-5 and J is TRBJ1-4; TRBD1 aligns across 9 bases. The junction had 6 bases not matched to a gene; V was cut back by 6 bases and J by 7 bases. This CDR3 is 14 amino acids long. CDR1 and CDR2 (germline): MNHEY, SVGAGI. The CDR3 is CASRPDRGAEKLFF. CDR3 nucleotides: TGTGCCAGCAGACCCGACAGGGGGGCTGAAAAACTGTTTTTT.

The rearrangement uses TRBV3-1 (or the pseudogene TRBV3-2) and TRBJ2-7; 7 bases are shared with TRBD1. The CDR3 is 16 amino acids. Germline V gives CDR1 LGHDT, CDR2 YNNKEL (reference sequence). The J segment lost 6 bases and the V segment lost 1 base, leaving 12 bases of the junction unmatched. CDR3 protein: CASSQALRTGLSEQYF. The CDR3 DNA follows: TGTGCCAGCAGCCAAGCTCTGAGGACAGGCCTTAGCGAGCAGTACTTC.

The rearrangement joins TRBV7-9 to TRBJ1-1; TRBD1 aligns across 7 bases. The CDR3 has 13 residues. Germline-derived CDR1 and CDR2 are SEHNR and FQNEAQ (reference sequence). The V gene end was trimmed by 3 bases and the J gene end by 4 bases; junction bases not matched to a gene: 2. The CDR3 nucleotides are TGTGCCAGCAGCTTGACAGGGCCCACTGAAGCTTTCTTT. This translates into CASSLTGPTEAFF.

The CDR3 loop reads CASSEQVGGYGYTF. Here the CDR3 DNA reads TGTGCCAGCAGTGAACAGGTCGGCGGCTATGGCTACACCTTC. V is TRBV6-4 and J is TRBJ1-2; D is possibly TRBD1 (5 bases). V dropped 3 bases and J dropped 4 bases, with 12 bases sitting between them. This CDR3 has 14 amino acids. The germline gives CDR1 MRHNA, CDR2 SNTAGT.

In DNA, the CDR3 is TGTGCCAGCAGCTTCGGGGGGACCCAGTACTTC. It codes for CASSFGGTQYF. The chain is built from TRBV13 and TRBJ2-5, with D possibly matching TRBD2 (6 bases). The V gene lost 3 bases and the J gene lost 7 bases, with 6 bases spanning the gap. The CDR3 contains 11 residues. From germline, CDR1 is PRHDT and CDR2 FYEKMQ (reference sequence).

The V and J genes are TRBV6-5 and TRBJ1-4, with 8 bases fitting TRBD1. The V segment lost 6 bases and the J segment 8 bases; nucleotides outside the gene matches: 8. Germline V gene lookup returns CDR1 MNHEY and CDR2 SVGAGI. The CDR3 covers 14 residues. The CDR3 DNA reads as TGTGCCAGCAGCCTGACAGGGGTTGGGGAAAAACTGTTTTTT. Protein: CASSLTGVGEKLFF.

V gene TRBV19 combines with J gene TRBJ1-5, with D perhaps TRBD1 (6 bases). Trimming shortened V by 6 bases and J by 13 bases, and 13 bases separated the two germline ends. The CDR3 has 11 amino acids. Per the germline V gene, CDR1 is LNHDA and CDR2 is SQIVND (reference sequence). The CDR3 region has the DNA TGTGCCAGTAGGGACAGCCTGTGGCAGCATTTT. It translates to CASRDSLWQHF.

The V and J genes are TRBV5-5 and TRBJ1-5; 12 positions agree with TRBD1. V lost 3 bases to trimming and J lost 7 bases; unmatched junction nucleotides: 5. The length of the CDR3 is 15 residues. Per germline, CDR1 SGHKS and CDR2 YYEKEE (reference sequence). CDR3 amino acids: CASSWGQGAGQPQHF. CDR3 DNA sequence: TGTGCCAGCAGCTGGGGACAGGGGGCGGGACAGCCCCAGCATTTT.

The chain links TRBV6-5 to TRBJ2-7; 8 bases are shared with TRBD1. The germline V gene has CDR1 MNHEY and CDR2 SVGAGI. The J segment lost 1 base and the V segment lost 9 bases, leaving 8 bases of the junction unmatched. The CDR3 length is 14 residues. The CDR3 nucleotides read TGTGCCAGTCTAACCGGGACAGGTTCCTACGAGCAGTACTTC. Protein: CASLTGTGSYEQYF.

The chain's CDR3 is CASSKVGGIHSYGYTF. CDR3 in DNA: TGTGCCAGCAGCAAAGTAGGCGGCATACACTCCTATGGCTACACCTTC. The V call is TRBV21-1, the J call TRBJ1-2. TRBV21-1 is a pseudogene. The CDR3 length is 16 residues.

This clone has just a few counts. The CDR3 region is CASSLTGYQPQHF. Here the CDR3 DNA reads TGTGCCAGCAGCTTGACAGGGTACCAGCCCCAGCATTTT. The chain employs TRBV5-6 and TRBJ1-5; D is possibly TRBD1 (6 bases). The CDR3 runs to 13 residues. V was cut by 1 base and J by 7 bases, with 9 bases left in between. CDR1 and CDR2 from the germline V gene are SGHDT and YYEEEE.